These 30 T cell receptor beta chains were all obtained from the same sample, sequenced in a study of cytomegalovirus exposure and HLA in healthy donors (dated by TCRdb to the late 2010s). The library was obtained by the immunoSEQ multiplex PCR assay. The multiplex PCR relied on a mix of 60 forward primers for TCR Vbeta segments and 13 reverse primers for TCR Jbeta segments. Here the immuneACCESS table is served through TCRdb, limited to in-frame sequences with V and J called. Missing clones are a known gap in these copies; in checked studies unresolved V genes cover under half, and the rest lacks a known reason. The sample table holds over 100,000 clones, of which around 86% were seen once. The ten largest clonotypes hold 8.1% of the sample. The sequencing sample was made of PBMCs. These TCRs come from a woman in her forties or fifties in good health and CMV-seropositive.

The gene calls are TRBV10-3 and TRBJ1-5; 9 nucleotides agree with TRBD1. V was clipped by 1 base and J by 1 base; unmatched bases: 2. Germline CDR1 is ENHRY and CDR2 is SYGVKD. The CDR3 loop spans 16 amino acids. CDR3 residues: CAISEWGQGSNQPQHF. The CDR3 DNA sequence: TGTGCCATCAGTGAGTGGGGACAGGGAAGCAATCAGCCCCAGCATTTT.

The chain combines TRBV28 with TRBJ2-3, with TRBD1 identical over 7 bases. CDR3 length: 14 residues. Germline lookup yields CDR1 MDHEN and CDR2 SYDVKM. The junction had 8 bases not matched to a gene; V was cut back by 5 bases and J by 6 bases. CDR3 region: CASSPQGGSDTQYF. The CDR3 bases are TGTGCCAGCAGTCCCCAAGGGGGCTCGGATACGCAGTATTTT.

In this sample, this clone turned up once. The gene calls are TRBV14 and TRBJ1-2; a possible D gene is TRBD1 (6 bases). Between the trimmed V and J ends, which lost 3 bases and 1 base, there was a span of 12 bases. Germline values: CDR1 SGHDN, CDR2 FVKESK. The CDR3 covers 15 residues. The CDR3 DNA is TGTGCCAGCAGCCACTATGGACAGCTTAACTATGGCTACACCTTC. Translating it yields CASSHYGQLNYGYTF.

As concerns this clone: A junction end diverges from the germline sequence, so it may reflect a read error. The chain uses TRBV7-9 and TRBJ2-1, with D maybe TRBD2 (5 bases). The CDR3 has 15 amino acids. Germline V lookup: CDR1 SEHNR, CDR2 FQNEAQ (reference sequence). The CDR3, as DNA: TGTTCCAGCAGCTTAGCGTACAGCTCCTACAATGAGCAGTTCTTC. It specifies CSSSLAYSSYNEQFF.

The genes are TRBV27 and TRBJ2-2; D possibly corresponds to TRBD2 (5 bases). Germline assignment: CDR1 MNHEY and CDR2 SMNVEV (reference sequence). The CDR3 extends over 18 amino acids. V was clipped by 8 bases and J by 4 bases, with 26 bases between them. CDR3 DNA: TGTGCCAGCGGCCACGGGGTGGCGCGACTAAGCACCACCGGGGAGCTGTTTTTT. This sequence encodes CASGHGVARLSTTGELFF.

With respect to this clone: The germline gene is not matched at one end of the junction; a read error may be the cause. This chain connects TRBV7-9 to TRBJ1-1; D remains ambiguous. CDR3 size: 13 residues. Germline-derived CDR1 and CDR2 are SEHNR and FQNEAQ (reference sequence). CDR3 region: CSSSRGRNTEAFF. The CDR3 DNA reads TGTTCCAGCAGTCGAGGGAGGAACACTGAAGCTTTCTTT.

The V and J genes are TRBV6-4 and TRBJ1-6; TRBD1 is a possible D gene (6 bases). Looked up from germline, CDR1 is MRHNA and CDR2 is SNTAGT. Trimming took 5 bases from V and 6 from J, leaving 11 bases between them. The CDR3 contains 14 residues. CDR3 sequence: CASSRDNSNSPLHF. DNA for the CDR3: TGTGCCAGCAGTAGGGACAACTCTAATTCACCCCTCCACTTT.

The chain combines TRBV7-9 with TRBJ2-5, with D tentatively TRBD1 (6 bases). V gave up 6 bases and J gave up 4 bases, with 12 bases separating them. Germline V gene lookup returns CDR1 SEHNR and CDR2 FQNEAQ (reference sequence). CDR3 length: 13 amino acids. This chain's CDR3 is CASRLTGGETQYF. CDR3 DNA sequence: TGTGCCAGCAGATTGACAGGTGGAGAGACCCAGTACTTC.

The chain couples TRBV6-5 to TRBJ1-5; D remains unclear. The germline V gene encodes CDR1 MNHEY and CDR2 SVGAGI. Trimming removed 4 bases from V and 3 bases from J, with 10 bases in between. The CDR3 totals 14 residues. CDR3 amino acids: CASSLLGYNQPQHF. DNA for the CDR3: TGTGCCAGCAGTTTGCTCGGGTACAATCAGCCCCAGCATTTT.

The genes are TRBV5-4 and TRBJ2-1; weak D call: TRBD1 (7 bases). V shed 6 bases and J shed 7 bases, with 23 bases lying between them. Germline values: CDR1 SGHNT, CDR2 YYREEE (reference sequence). The CDR3 contains 16 residues. CDR3 sequence: CASNQGGTGAWNEQFF. CDR3 nucleotide sequence: TGTGCCAGCAACCAGGGGGGAACAGGGGCCTGGAATGAGCAGTTCTTC.

A few counts support this clone. The chain couples TRBV6-5 to TRBJ1-1, with TRBD1 as a possible D gene (6 bases). CDR1 and CDR2 from the germline V gene are MNHEY and SVGAGI. The CDR3 contains 15 residues. V was shortened by 9 bases and J by 4 bases, with 21 bases between the two germline ends. The CDR3 DNA reads TGTGCCAGTGGCGGGAGGGGGAGAAGGGGCACTGAAGCTTTCTTT. Protein sequence: CASGGRGRRGTEAFF.

This CDR3 reads CAISSGGITEAFF. CDR3 in DNA: TGTGCCATCAGTTCAGGGGGTATCACTGAAGCTTTCTTT. The gene calls are TRBV10-3 and TRBJ1-1; 7 nucleotides align to TRBD1. Per the germline V gene, CDR1 is ENHRY and CDR2 is SYGVKD. V shed 5 bases and J 4 bases; nucleotides not matched to a gene: 4. CDR3 length: 13 residues.

The chain recombines TRBV7-8 with TRBJ2-7, with D possibly being TRBD1 (5 bases). The CDR3 runs 15 residues. Trimming shortened V by 6 bases and J by 3 bases, and 18 bases separated the two germline ends. The germline V gene has CDR1 SGHVS and CDR2 FQNEAQ. The CDR3 reads CASSQTEQALYEQYF. The DNA for the CDR3 is TGTGCCAGCAGTCAAACAGAACAGGCTCTCTACGAGCAGTACTTC. The entire variable domain, with the rest obtained from reference TRBV7-8 and TRBJ2-7, is as follows: GAGVSQSPRYKVAKRGQDVALRCDPISGHVSLFWYQQALGQGPEFLTYFQNEAQLDKSGLPSDRFFAERPEGSVSTLKIQRTQQEDSAVYLCASSQTEQALYEQYFGPGTRLTVT.

Comments on this clone: Germline and junction disagree at one end, which may indicate a read error. The genes are TRBV11-2 and TRBJ1-6, with D tentatively TRBD1 (5 bases). The germline CDR1 and CDR2 sequences are SGHAT and FQNNGV. The CDR3 has 14 amino acids. CDR3 amino acids: CAGSSRQGGSPLHF. The CDR3 nucleotides read TGTGCCGGCAGCTCCCGGCAGGGCGGCTCACCCCTCCACTTT.

The chain uses TRBV6-1 and TRBJ1-2, with a weak D call TRBD1 (6 bases). The CDR3 loop spans 14 amino acids. V was cut by 8 bases and J by 4 bases, with 17 bases left in between. CDR1 and CDR2 from the germline V gene are MNHNS and SASEGT. In DNA form, the CDR3 reads TGTGCCAGCTTTTCTTTACAGGGCGGCTATGGCTACACCTTC. Translation gives CASFSLQGGYGYTF.

Regarding this clone: One end of the junction varies from germline; a read error may be responsible. V and J are TRBV7-7 and TRBJ2-1; D might be TRBD2 (6 bases). There are 15 residues in the CDR3. CDR1 SSHAT and CDR2 FNYEAQ come from the germline V gene (reference sequence). CDR3 loop: CASSLGRGGYNEQFF. The CDR3 DNA reads as TGTGCTAGCAGCTTAGGAAGGGGAGGCTACAATGAGCAGTTCTTC. The full variable domain, with the rest looked up from reference TRBV7-7 and TRBJ2-1, is GAGVSQSPRYKVTKRGQDVTLRCDPISSHATLYWYQQALGQGPEFLTYFNYEAQPDKSGLPSDRFSAERPEGSISTLTIQRTEQRDSAMYRCASSLGRGGYNEQFFGPGTRLTVL.

This chain's CDR3 is CASSRGFRYGYTF. In nucleotides, the CDR3 is TGTGCCAGCAGCCGGGGGTTCCGCTATGGCTACACCTTC. The chain uses TRBV2 and TRBJ1-2, with D maybe TRBD1 (5 bases). The germline V and J ends were trimmed by 6 bases and 4 bases, with 12 bases remaining between them. Germline CDR1 SNHLY, CDR2 FYNNEI. This CDR3 has 13 amino acids.

In nucleotides, the CDR3 is TGTGCCACCAGCAGAGTACGGGTTAGGCAGCCCCAGCATTTT. Its protein product is CATSRVRVRQPQHF. The chain combines TRBV15 with TRBJ1-5; D remains unclear. This CDR3 spans 14 amino acids. V lost 1 base and J lost 7, with 11 bases in between. CDR1 is LNHNV, CDR2 YYDKDF, per germline (reference sequence).

This clone was seen a few times. This chain connects TRBV5-1 to TRBJ1-5; tentative D call: TRBD1 (5 bases). Germline CDR1 SGHRS, CDR2 YFSETQ. The V end was cut by 4 bases, the J end by 5 bases, with 13 bases between. The CDR3 has 14 amino acids. CDR3 in DNA: TGCGCCAGCAGCGTGGGCGGGGGAGATCAGCCCCAGCATTTT. This sequence encodes CASSVGGGDQPQHF.

V gene TRBV2 combines with J gene TRBJ2-3; 7 positions match TRBD2. The CDR3 extends over 15 amino acids. Germline V gives CDR1 SNHLY, CDR2 FYNNEI. The ends lost 3 bases at V and 4 bases at J; junction bases unmatched: 7. The CDR3 DNA sequence: TGTGCCAGCAGTGAGCGGGGAGGGAGGCCAGATACGCAGTATTTT. This codes for CASSERGGRPDTQYF.

The V call is TRBV27, the J call TRBJ2-3; 7 bases are shared with TRBD1. With 5 bases clipped from V and 6 bases from J, the junction kept 8 bases outside the gene matches. Germline V gene lookup returns CDR1 MNHEY and CDR2 SMNVEV (reference sequence). The CDR3 is made up of 14 amino acids. DNA of the CDR3: TGTGCCAGCAGTCTGGAGACAGGGTACGATACGCAGTATTTT. This gives the protein CASSLETGYDTQYF.

This chain uses TRBV9 with TRBJ1-1; the match to TRBD1 covers 9 bases. The CDR3 runs to 13 residues. The germline gives CDR1 SGDLS, CDR2 YYNGEE. V shed 1 base and J 8 bases; nucleotides not matched to a gene: 3. Written as DNA, the CDR3 is TGTGCCAGCAGCGTACTGGACAGGGGAGAAGCTTTCTTT. Translation gives CASSVLDRGEAFF.

This clone is a singleton in its sample. J is TRBJ2-1 and V is TRBV23-1; D possibly corresponds to TRBD1 (6 bases). TRBV23-1 is sorted into the ORF group, with uncertain function. V shed 1 base and J shed 5 bases, with 18 bases lying between them. The CDR3 is 17 residues long. CDR3 bases: TGCGCCAGCAGTCAATGTATAGCAGGGGCCCCCGACAATGAGCAGTTCTTC. Amino acid sequence: CASSQCIAGAPDNEQFF.

The V and J genes are TRBV27 and TRBJ1-2; 11 bases align to TRBD1. V shed 2 bases and J 6 bases; nucleotides not matched to a gene: 5. CDR3 length: 15 amino acids. Germline CDR1 reads MNHEY; CDR2 reads SMNVEV (reference sequence). The CDR3 region is CASSLNGQGANGYTF. The DNA for the CDR3 is TGTGCCAGCAGTTTAAATGGACAGGGGGCAAATGGCTACACCTTC.

In this sample, this clone turned up once. The gene calls are TRBV4-1 and TRBJ1-1; D is undetermined. Germline CDR1 and CDR2: MGHRA and YSYEKL. There are 10 residues in the CDR3. V lost 1 base to trimming and J lost 14 bases, with 8 bases between them. In DNA, the CDR3 is TGCGCCAGCAGCCAAGGGAGAACCTTCTTT. Amino acids: CASSQGRTFF.

The chain joins TRBV6-6 to TRBJ2-1; 11 bases are a match to TRBD2. Germline trimming cut 6 bases from V and 5 bases from J; bases unmatched to any gene: 6. This CDR3 spans 15 amino acids. Germline CDR1 reads MNHNY; CDR2 reads SVGAGI (reference sequence). CDR3 nucleotide sequence: TGTGCCAGCAGCACGGGACTAGCGGAGAACAATGAGCAGTTCTTC. This sequence encodes CASSTGLAENNEQFF.

The chain combines TRBV7-2 with TRBJ2-1, with D perhaps matching TRBD2 (5 bases). The CDR3 extends over 15 amino acids. The germline V gene encodes CDR1 SGHTA and CDR2 FQGNSA. Trimming pared 1 base from V and 4 bases from J, leaving 11 bases between. CDR3 amino acids: CASSLEGPGYNEQFF. CDR3 DNA sequence: TGTGCCAGCAGCTTAGAAGGGCCGGGGTACAATGAGCAGTTCTTC.

CDR3 amino acids: CASSPRIFDYGYTF. CDR3 DNA sequence: TGTGCCAGTAGTCCCAGGATTTTCGACTATGGCTACACCTTC. The V gene is TRBV19, the J gene TRBJ1-2, with no clear D. V was shortened by 5 bases and J by 3 bases, with 13 bases between the two germline ends. Germline V gene data show CDR1 as LNHDA and CDR2 as SQIVND (reference sequence). The CDR3 covers 14 residues.

This clone has a single count. The gene calls are TRBV7-9 and TRBJ2-1, with 7 nucleotides matching TRBD2. This CDR3 comprises 16 residues. Germline V gene sequence: CDR1 SEHNR, CDR2 FQNEAQ (reference sequence). The J segment lost 4 bases and the V segment lost 2 bases, leaving 8 bases of the junction unmatched. Here the CDR3 reads CASSLPRGLSYNEQFF. The CDR3 DNA is TGTGCCAGCAGCTTACCACGGGGACTATCTTACAATGAGCAGTTCTTC. The whole variable domain, remainder taken from reference TRBV7-9 and TRBJ2-1, is DTGVSQNPRHKITKRGQNVTFRCDPISEHNRLYWYRQTLGQGPEFLTYFQNEAQLEKSRLLSDRFSAERPKGSFSTLEIQRTEQGDSAMYLCASSLPRGLSYNEQFFGPGTRLTVL.

This rearrangement joins TRBV10-1 to TRBJ2-2, with TRBD2 identical over 10 bases. The junction had 5 bases not matched to a gene; V was cut back by 4 bases and J by 0 bases. CDR3 size: 17 residues. From germline, CDR1 is WNHNN and CDR2 SYGVQD (reference sequence). The CDR3: CASSVDSGRSNTGELFF. The CDR3 bases are TGCGCCAGCAGTGTGGATAGCGGGAGGTCGAACACCGGGGAGCTGTTTTTT.